The TCR beta chain under discussion was sequenced for a study of spatial heterogeneity in lung cancer. The time point was: sample taken at primary tumor resection. Sequencing covered unsorted whole RNA taken from tumor, nontumor lung or frozen PBMC. Per germline, CDR1 SGHTA and CDR2 FQGNSA. This CDR3 has 14 amino acids. The table lists this clonotype with a few counts. Its ends do not fully match the called genes, so a read error is possible. MiXCR, applied by TCRdb to the 5' RACE reads, yields one record per CDR3 protein. The sample includes tens of thousands of distinct CDR3 sequences, approximately 7.2% of them seen just once.

The source of this sequence is a female donor with early-stage non-small cell lung cancer. J is TRBJ2-5 and V is TRBV7-2; possibly TRBD1 for D (6 bases). Sample: PBMCs, taken at surgery. The CDR3 loop is CASSRRQVVETRYF. As DNA, the CDR3 is TGTGCCAGCAGCCGCAGACAGGTCGTCGAGACCCGGTACTTC.